A selection of T cell receptor beta chains follows, all from one sample in a study of T cells in Graves' hyperthyroidism and ophthalmopathy. Each CDR3 protein gets one entry after TCRdb re-called the multiplex PCR reads with MiXCR. The repertoire has 530,000 or so distinct CDR3 sequences, roughly 18% of them found once; the top ten carry 15% to 20%. The source material was blood. These receptors were collected from a young woman with Graves' ophthalmopathy. CDR3s include the opening cysteine and the closing phenylalanine or tryptophan. The D gene is left open where the match is weak. A clone size is listed for some rows: how often the clone was seen (once, few, many), or a class if it is expanded.

J	D	length	V	size	CDR3	DNA
TRBJ2-7	NA	15	TRBV6-2/TRBV6-3	many	CASSYASTLSYEQYF	TGTGCCAGCAGTTACGCTTCTACCCTCTCCTACGAGCAGTACTTC
TRBJ2-4	NA	17	TRBV4-1	NA	CASSQPLLGAGKNIQYF	TGCGCCAGCAGCCAGCCATTACTTGGGGCAGGCAAAAACATTCAGTACTTC
TRBJ2-2	TRBD1	13	TRBV7-8	many	CASRDRSPGELFF	TGTGCCAGCAGGGACAGGTCTCCCGGGGAGCTGTTTTTT
TRBJ1-5	NA	10	TRBV28	many	CASSLRAQHF	TGTGCCAGCAGTTTAAGGGCCCAGCATTTT
TRBJ2-5	TRBD2	13	TRBV5-1	few	CASSLELAETQYF	TGCGCCAGCAGCTTGGAACTAGCGGAGACCCAGTACTTC
TRBJ1-1	NA	15	TRBV5-1	many	CASSRIQGGSTEAFF	TGCGCCAGCAGCCGGATACAGGGAGGCTCGACTGAAGCTTTCTTT
TRBJ2-7	TRBD1	15	TRBV5-4	few	CASGIPGTGFYEQYF	TGTGCCAGCGGTATTCCCGGGACAGGGTTCTACGAGCAGTACTTC
TRBJ1-1	NA	15	TRBV27	many	CASSLGLGGYTEAFF	TGTGCCAGCAGTCTTGGCTTGGGGGGGTACACTGAAGCTTTCTTT
TRBJ1-1	NA	13	TRBV12-3/TRBV12-4	NA	CASIITRGTEAFF	TGTGCCAGCATCATAACCCGAGGAACTGAAGCTTTCTTT
TRBJ1-5	NA	15	TRBV15	few	CATSRPTDGDQPQHF	TGTGCCACCAGCAGACCTACGGACGGGGATCAGCCCCAGCATTTT
TRBJ2-2	NA	12	TRBV12-3/TRBV12-4	few	CASTGHRRGLFF	TGTGCCAGCACCGGGCACCGGCGAGGGCTGTTTTTT
TRBJ2-5	TRBD1	17	TRBV28	NA	CASSLSTRDRVEETQYF	TGTGCCAGCAGCCTCTCTACCCGGGACAGGGTAGAAGAGACCCAGTACTTC
TRBJ2-5	TRBD1	15	TRBV27	many	CASSLSTGAGETQYF	TGTGCCAGCAGTTTATCGACAGGGGCGGGGGAGACCCAGTACTTC
TRBJ2-7	TRBD1	16	TRBV20-1	NA	CSARELRGRSSYEQYF	TGCAGTGCTAGAGAGTTAAGGGGGCGCAGCTCCTACGAGCAGTACTTC
TRBJ2-5	NA	15	TRBV18	many	CASSPGTAIQETQYF	TGTGCCAGCTCACCTGGGACCGCTATCCAAGAGACCCAGTACTTC
TRBJ1-6	TRBD1	14	TRBV7-3	NA	CASSERDRGSPLHF	TGTGCCAGCAGCGAGCGGGACAGGGGTTCACCCCTCCACTTT
TRBJ2-1	NA	11	TRBV29-1	NA	CSVELVPEQFF	TGCAGCGTTGAACTGGTACCCGAGCAGTTCTTC
TRBJ2-3	TRBD2	16	TRBV15	many	CATSRGRLAGTDTQYF	TGTGCCACCAGCAGAGGACGACTAGCGGGTACAGATACGCAGTATTTT
TRBJ2-1	TRBD2	17	TRBV5-7	few	CASSFRAGGFDYNEQFF	TGTGCCAGCAGCTTTCGAGCGGGAGGGTTCGACTACAATGAGCAGTTCTTC
TRBJ2-7	NA	15	TRBV19	NA	CASSKQVGEHHEQYF	TGTGCCAGTAGCAAACAGGTGGGGGAGCACCACGAGCAGTACTTC
TRBJ2-5	TRBD2	14	TRBV20-1	many	CSAISGSATGTQYF	TGCAGTGCGATTAGCGGGAGTGCCACGGGGACCCAGTACTTC